This T cell receptor (beta chain) is from a study of PD-1 blockade in mismatch repair-deficient tumors (dated by TCRdb to the late 2010s). General notes on the study: Between late 2013 and late 2016, the trial enrolled approximately 91 consecutive patients with roughly twelve types of mismatch repair-deficient cancer, all of whom had received prior treatment and were progressing. Tumor-associated T cell clones in the peripheral blood of patients responding to PD-1 blockade were tracked using deep sequencing of TCR CDR3 regions.

Counted from cysteine to phenylalanine, this CDR3 has 15 amino acids. Only the CDR3 DNA is retained, 45 bases long and in frame from the first base. V lost 1 base and J lost 2 bases; the stretch between them is 12 bases long. The germline V gene sets CDR1 to SGHTA and CDR2 to FQGNSA. The paper's findings and limits, for the study overall: Clones residing in the tumor, which were often undetectable in blood before treatment, expanded quickly after pembrolizumab and then contracted, generally before radiologic responses.

For each enrolled patient, mismatch repair deficiency was established using either polymerase chain reaction or immunohistochemistry. A few patients who responded to pembrolizumab therapy underwent TCR sequencing. In the phase II trial, pembrolizumab PD-1 blockade was tested prospectively in advanced mismatch repair-deficient cancers, no matter which tissue of origin the cancers came from. Peripheral blood T cell samples were gathered serially, both before PD-1 blockade started and at multiple time points afterward. Blood sampling times were expressed in weeks after the first pembrolizumab dose. The library was built by means of the immunoSEQ multiplex PCR assay. The immuneACCESS repertoire file appears here via TCRdb, limited to in-frame rearrangements. These files lack a portion of the clones; in checked studies, under half of the deficit traces to unresolved V genes, and the cause of the others is not known. This sample holds around 48,000 clones; around 82% were observed only once. Jointly, the top ten make up about 3.5% of the sample.

Note on this clone: This receptor's antigen is unknown. Per-nucleotide qualities are absent, and no much larger clonotype sits a single base away.

This clonotype originated in an adult with mismatch repair-deficient cancer. Source: peripheral blood, taken 4 weeks after starting pembrolizumab. The V and J genes are TRBV7-2 and TRBJ2-7; the D assignment is uncertain and may be TRBD1 or TRBD2, with 6 bases supporting each. CDR3 protein: CASSLGRDTPYEQYF. DNA sequence: TGTGCCAGCAGCTTAGGGCGGGACACGCCCTACGAGCAGTACTTC. The variable domain in full, with residues beyond the CDR3 obtained from the reference TRBV7-2 and TRBJ2-7 genes, is GAGVSQSPSNKVTEKGKDVELRCDPISGHTALYWYRQSLGQGLEFLIYFQGNSAPDKSGLPSDRFSAERTGGSVSTLTIQRTQQEDSAVYLCASSLGRDTPYEQYFGPGTRLTVT.